The 9 T cell receptor beta chains below come from one sample, sequenced in a study of cytomegalovirus exposure and HLA in healthy donors. The primer mix had 60 Vbeta and 13 Jbeta primers. Profiled with immunoSEQ multiplex PCR; TCRdb holds only in-frame clones, not every one. The data show 110,000 to 150,000 clones, with around 72% seen just once and approximately 2% held by the top ten. Material for sequencing was PBMCs. These TCRs come from a man aged 40-49 years in good health and CMV-seronegative.

As to this clone: Different DNA sequences within this sample yield the same CDR3. J is TRBJ2-3 and V is TRBV9; possibly TRBD2 for D (6 bases). V was clipped by 0 bases and J by 1 base, with 9 bases between them. The CDR3 length is 15 residues. In germline, CDR1 is SGDLS, CDR2 YYNGEE. The CDR3 spells CASSVEGGGTDTQYF. In nucleotides, the CDR3 is TGTGCCAGCAGCGTAGAGGGCGGGGGCACAGATACGCAGTATTTT.

The chain joins TRBV7-8 to TRBJ1-1; D is perhaps TRBD1 (5 bases). The CDR3 loop spans 13 amino acids. Germline V gene data show CDR1 as SGHVS and CDR2 as FQNEAQ. Deletions cut 5 bases from V and 3 bases from J, with 10 bases between. CDR3 in DNA: TGTGCCAGCAGCGAGGACACATACACTGAAGCTTTCTTT. It yields the protein CASSEDTYTEAFF.

The sample holds a few counts of this clone. The gene calls are TRBV25-1 and TRBJ2-7, with D possibly TRBD1 on 7 matching bases. The CDR3 consists of 13 residues. V lost 6 bases, J lost 9 bases, and 18 bases lay in between. CDR1 and CDR2 (germline): MGHDK, SYGVNS. The CDR3 DNA follows: TGTGCCAGCAGAGCCGAGAACAGGGGAGGGCAGTACTTC. Residues: CASRAENRGGQYF.

The V gene is TRBV19, the J gene TRBJ1-1; 7 nucleotides line up with TRBD1. In germline, CDR1 is LNHDA, CDR2 SQIVND (reference sequence). V trimming: 6 bases; J trimming: 8 bases; junction bases outside the gene matches: 6. There are 12 residues in the CDR3. This CDR3 reads CASSLGQREAFF. The CDR3 nucleotides read TGTGCCAGTAGCTTGGGACAGAGGGAAGCTTTCTTT.

This chain links TRBV4-1 with TRBJ2-1; tentatively, D is TRBD2 (6 bases). V gave up 6 bases and J gave up 10 bases, with 13 bases separating them. This CDR3 is built from 12 residues. Germline V gene lookup returns CDR1 MGHRA and CDR2 YSYEKL. The chain's CDR3 is CASRPGTGEQFF. DNA of the CDR3: TGCGCCAGCAGGCCCGGGACTGGCGAGCAGTTCTTC.

This sequence joins TRBV7-2 and TRBJ1-6, with 7 nucleotides matching TRBD1. The V and J ends lost 5 bases and 11 bases, in that order; junction bases with no gene match: 9. This CDR3 is built from 14 residues. Germline values: CDR1 SGHTA, CDR2 FQGNSA. The CDR3 DNA reads TGTGCCAGCAGCCACCGACAGGGCACTCCACCCCTCCACTTT. It encodes CASSHRQGTPPLHF.

The chain employs TRBV14 and TRBJ2-7; perhaps TRBD2 as D (6 bases). V lost 3 bases, J lost 1 base, and 10 bases lay in between. Germline values: CDR1 SGHDN, CDR2 FVKESK. The CDR3 covers 14 residues. The CDR3 protein is CASSQRDGSYEQYF. The CDR3 DNA is TGTGCCAGCAGCCAGCGGGACGGATCCTACGAGCAGTACTTC.

This chain connects TRBV7-9 to TRBJ2-1; D may be TRBD1 (7 bases). This CDR3 is 16 amino acids long. V was cut by 5 bases and J by 5 bases, with 19 bases left in between. The germline V gene encodes CDR1 SEHNR and CDR2 FQNEAQ (reference sequence). The CDR3 here is CASSKRQGTSNNEQFF. The CDR3 DNA reads TGTGCCAGCAGCAAGAGACAGGGTACTAGCAACAATGAGCAGTTCTTC. The whole variable domain, remainder taken from reference TRBV7-9 and TRBJ2-1, is DTGVSQNPRHKITKRGQNVTFRCDPISEHNRLYWYRQTLGQGPEFLTYFQNEAQLEKSRLLSDRFSAERPKGSFSTLEIQRTEQGDSAMYLCASSKRQGTSNNEQFFGPGTRLTVL.

CDR3 sequence reads: CASSLGGSSGRSSYEQYF. As DNA, the CDR3 is TGTGCCAGCAGCTTAGGGGGGAGTAGCGGGAGAAGCTCCTACGAGCAGTACTTC. V gene TRBV7-2 combines with J gene TRBJ2-7; 9 nucleotides align to TRBD2. After removal of 1 base from V and 0 bases from J, the junction contained 10 bases not matched to a gene. The CDR3 is 18 amino acids. The germline CDR1 and CDR2 sequences are SGHTA and FQGNSA.